This T cell receptor (beta chain) stems from a study of human T cells and chemical hapten exposure. As for time point: patch test 2, 6 weeks after DPC sensitization. Treatment indicated: therapeutic diphenylcyclopropenone sensitization with weekly scalp DPC. TCRdb recomputed calls from the RACE reads with MiXCR, one row per CDR3 protein. Among 95,000 or so distinct CDR3 sequences listed, approximately 10% were seen once. Unmatched junction bases numbered 11, after V lost 8 bases and J lost 4 bases. CDR1 and CDR2 from the germline V gene are MNHEY and SVGEGT. This CDR3 region has 15 residues. This TCR derives from a middle-aged woman with alopecia areata. Some clones in this sample may be carry-over from other donors' samples. V and J are TRBV6-2 or TRBV6-3 and TRBJ2-3, with 8 bases matching TRBD2. Source: whole blood, taken in connection with sensitization to the hapten diphenylcyclopropenone (DPC). The chain's CDR3 is CASSPGGILPDTQYF. CDR3 coding DNA: TGTGCCAGCTCCCCGGGAGGGATCCTCCCAGATACGCAGTATTTT.